This TCR beta chain was sequenced during a study of regulatory and conventional T cells in RAG deficiency. Notes on the study in general: Control T-cell subsets had markedly higher Shannon entropy and lower Simpson indices than RAG-deficient patients. In Omenn syndrome, Treg and Tconv repertoires overlapped >75%. Other subsets showed roughly 9.9-fold reductions, but Treg unique TCR beta sequences fell approximately 100-fold in these patients.

Genomic DNA came from blood regulatory T cells gated CD4+ CD25-high CD127-low. The ends lost 6 bases at V and 8 bases at J; junction bases unmatched: 6. The CDR3 runs to 13 residues. Germline lookup yields CDR1 KGHSY and CDR2 FQNENV. Clones were sequenced by immunoSEQ multiplex PCR, and TCRdb holds only the in-frame ones, with some missing. The sample shows 7,300 or so clones, about 94% of them seen only once. This clone was detected only once. Its antigen is not identified. This sample was also put to use in a study of regulatory T cells. From that study: The primer mix had 52 TRBV and 13 TRBJ primers. Regulatory T cells showed the strongest V-J pair restriction and V/J gene skewing among patient repertoires.

Sample: CD127- CD25+ CD4+ Tregs sorted from blood. This sequence was found in a human donor in good health. The gene calls are TRBV16 and TRBJ1-4; 7 positions match TRBD1. This chain's CDR3 is CASSLQGMEKLFF. The CDR3 DNA is TGTGCCAGCAGTCTACAGGGGATGGAAAAACTGTTTTTT. Variable domain in full (rest from reference TRBV16 and TRBJ1-4): GEEVAQTPKHLVRGEGQKAKLYCAPIKGHSYVFWYQQVLKNEFKFLISFQNENVFDETGMPKERFSAKCLPNSPCSLEIQATKLEDSAVYFCASSLQGMEKLFFGSGTQLSVL.